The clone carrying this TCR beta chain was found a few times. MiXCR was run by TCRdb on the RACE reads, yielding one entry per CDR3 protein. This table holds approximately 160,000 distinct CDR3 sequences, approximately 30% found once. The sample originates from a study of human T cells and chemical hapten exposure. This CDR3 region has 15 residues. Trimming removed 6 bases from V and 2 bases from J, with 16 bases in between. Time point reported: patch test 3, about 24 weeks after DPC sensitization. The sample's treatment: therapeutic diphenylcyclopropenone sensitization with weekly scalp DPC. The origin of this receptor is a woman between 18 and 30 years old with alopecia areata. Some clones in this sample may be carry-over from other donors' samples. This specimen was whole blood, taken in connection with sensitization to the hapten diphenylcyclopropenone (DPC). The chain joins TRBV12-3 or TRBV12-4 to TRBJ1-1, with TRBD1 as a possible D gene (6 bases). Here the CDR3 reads CASSTPRTANTEAFF. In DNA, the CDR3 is TGTGCCAGCAGCACCCCCCGGACAGCTAACACTGAAGCTTTCTTT.